The rows below give T cell receptor beta chains drawn from one sample of a study of blood T cell repertoires in COVID-19. The table came from immunoSEQ multiplex PCR; TCRdb's copy has only in-frame clones and leaves some out. Here the sample spans tens of thousands of clones, 86% being singletons. Sequencing used peripheral blood. Receptors were obtained from a human donor in a cohort sampled during active COVID-19. CDR3s include the opening cysteine and the closing phenylalanine or tryptophan. A D gene is named only where the DNA matches it firmly. Clone size appears in some rows only: once, few, many, or a class for an expanded clone.

TRBV27	TRBJ2-7	-	-	14	TGTGCCAGCAAGCCTTGGGGGCTGACCTACGAGCAGTACTTC	CASKPWGLTYEQYF
TRBV19	TRBJ2-1	TRBD2	once	17	TGTGCCAGTAGTCCTATAGCGGGAGGGGGGTCTTACAATGAGCAGTTCTTC	CASSPIAGGGSYNEQFF
TRBV6-5	TRBJ2-2	-	-	14	TGTGCCAGCAGTCGGACAGATAACACCGGGGAGCTGTTTTTT	CASSRTDNTGELFF
TRBV14	TRBJ2-7	-	-	15	TGTGCCAGCAGCGCCCAAACAGGGGGACTAAACGAGCAGTACTTC	CASSAQTGGLNEQYF
TRBV21-1	TRBJ2-5	-	-	24	TGTGCCAGCAGCAAAGCGAGGGGAACCCCGGAGGGGAGGGGACATCTAGACCAGCGGGAGACCCAGTACTTC	CASSKARGTPEGRGHLDQRETQYF
TRBV5-1	TRBJ2-5	TRBD1	-	16	TGCGCCAGCAGCGGAACCGGGACAGGGTTAGGGGAGACCCAGTACTTC	CASSGTGTGLGETQYF
TRBV10-3	TRBJ2-7	-	-	16	TGTGCCATCAGTGATTCCCCGGGACTGAGCTCCTACGAGCAGTACTTC	CAISDSPGLSSYEQYF
TRBV7-9	TRBJ2-2	-	few	16	TGTGCCAGCAGCTTACCGACCTCCAGGGCAACCGGGGAGCTGTTTTTT	CASSLPTSRATGELFF
TRBV5-4	TRBJ2-5	-	-	16	TGTGCCAGCAGCCGGGGGGCTGGAGCGTCTGGGGAGACCCAGTACTTC	CASSRGAGASGETQYF
TRBV7-8	TRBJ1-4	-	-	14	TGTGCCAGCAGCCGATCAGGGATCGGGGAAAAACTGTTTTTT	CASSRSGIGEKLFF
TRBV19	TRBJ1-2	TRBD1	-	14	TGTGCCAGTAGTATGCCGACAGGGTTCTATGGCTACACCTTC	CASSMPTGFYGYTF
TRBV4-3	TRBJ1-3	-	-	16	TGCGCCAGCAGCCAAGATTGGGCCCCAACTGGAAACACCATATATTTT	CASSQDWAPTGNTIYF
TRBV30	TRBJ2-3	-	-	12	TGTGCCTGGAGTGTGGGGCAGGGGCAGCTGTATTTT	CAWSVGQGQLYF
TRBV7-2	TRBJ2-1	-	-	15	TGTGCCAGCAGCTTAGCGGGAGCCCCTGATAATGAGCAGTTCTTC	CASSLAGAPDNEQFF
TRBV5-1	TRBJ2-1	-	-	13	TGCGCCAGCAGTCTGACTAGTATTAATGAGCAGTTCTTC	CASSLTSINEQFF
TRBV5-4	TRBJ2-7	-	-	13	TGTGCCAGCAGCTTTATAACTTCCTACGAGCAGTACTTC	CASSFITSYEQYF
TRBV3-1/TRBV3-2	TRBJ1-4	TRBD1	few	14	TGTGCCAGCAGCCGGACAGGGGGGAATGAAAAACTGTTTTTT	CASSRTGGNEKLFF
TRBV2	TRBJ2-7	TRBD1	-	13	TGTGCCAGCAGAGGACAGGGAGGATACGAGCAGTACTTC	CASRGQGGYEQYF
TRBV3-1/TRBV3-2	TRBJ2-7	TRBD2	-	15	TGTGCCAGCAGCCCGGGACTAGCGGGGAACTACGAGCAGTACTTC	CASSPGLAGNYEQYF